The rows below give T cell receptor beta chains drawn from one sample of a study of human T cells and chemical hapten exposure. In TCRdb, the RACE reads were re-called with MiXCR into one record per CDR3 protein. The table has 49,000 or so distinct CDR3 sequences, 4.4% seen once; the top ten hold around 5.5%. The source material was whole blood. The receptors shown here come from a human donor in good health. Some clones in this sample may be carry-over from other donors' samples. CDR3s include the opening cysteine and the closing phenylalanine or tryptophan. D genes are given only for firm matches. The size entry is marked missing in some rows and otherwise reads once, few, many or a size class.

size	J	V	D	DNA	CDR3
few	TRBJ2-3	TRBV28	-	TGTGCCAGCAGTTTACAGGGGGATACGCAGTATTTT	CASSLQGDTQYF
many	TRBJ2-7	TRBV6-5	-	TGTGCCAGCAGCAGAGGGGCCTTCTACGAGCAGTACTTC	CASSRGAFYEQYF
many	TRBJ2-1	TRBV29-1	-	TGCAGCGTCGGTAGTCATAGCTCCTACAATGAGCAGTTCTTC	CSVGSHSSYNEQFF
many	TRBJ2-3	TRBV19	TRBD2	TGTGCCAGTAGTATTCCCGGACTAGCGGGAGTGGCAGATACGCAGTATTTT	CASSIPGLAGVADTQYF
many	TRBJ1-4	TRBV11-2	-	TGTGCCAGCAGCTTGAGTGAAAAACTGTTTTTT	CASSLSEKLFF
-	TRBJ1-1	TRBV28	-	TGTGCCAGCAGATGTAGGGGATCAGCTTTCTTT	CASRCRGSAFF
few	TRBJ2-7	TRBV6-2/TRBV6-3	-	TGTGCCAGCAGTTACCTCGGTTCAGAGCAGTACTTC	CASSYLGSEQYF
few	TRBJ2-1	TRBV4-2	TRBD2	TGTGCCAGCAGCCAAGATCTGGGACTAGCGGGAGGGCGGGTTACGAATGAGCAGTTCTTC	CASSQDLGLAGGRVTNEQFF
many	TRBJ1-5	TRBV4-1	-	TGCGCCAGCAGCCAAGGGGGGCCAGCAAGGCCCCAGCATTTT	CASSQGGPARPQHF
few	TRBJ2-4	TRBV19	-	TGTGCCAGTAGTACCCCGGGTCAGAACATTCAGTACTTC	CASSTPGQNIQYF
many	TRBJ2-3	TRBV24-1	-	TGTGCCACCAGTGATTTTAGCACGGGTTTTAGCACAGATACGCAGTATTTT	CATSDFSTGFSTDTQYF
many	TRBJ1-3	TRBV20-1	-	TGCAGTGCTAGAGATAGGGGGAAAACTGGAAACACCATATATTTT	CSARDRGKTGNTIYF
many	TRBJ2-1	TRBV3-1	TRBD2	TGTGCCAGCAGCCAAGATCGTCCTAGCGGGGTATATGGTGGAGGCTCCTACAATGAGCAGTTCTTC	CASSQDRPSGVYGGGSYNEQFF
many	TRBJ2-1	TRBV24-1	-	TGTGCCACCAGTAGGGTAAATGAGCAGTTCTTC	CATSRVNEQFF
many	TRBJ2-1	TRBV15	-	TGTGCCACCAGCAGAGATTCGGCTAATCAGTTCTTC	CATSRDSANQFF
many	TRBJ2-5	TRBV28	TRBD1	TGTGCCAGCAGTTCAGACACCGGGACAGGAGGGTTGCGGGCCCAGTACTTC	CASSSDTGTGGLRAQYF
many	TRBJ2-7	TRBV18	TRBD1	TGTGCCAGCTCACCTCCTACCGGGACAGGGAACGACGAGCAGTACTTC	CASSPPTGTGNDEQYF
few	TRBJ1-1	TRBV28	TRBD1	TGTGCCAGCAGTTTATTGAGTTGGGACAGGGGGGACACTGAAGCTTTCTTT	CASSLLSWDRGDTEAFF
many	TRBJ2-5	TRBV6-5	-	TGTGCCGGTAGCCAAGGGCCACTGGAGACCCAGTACTTC	CAGSQGPLETQYF
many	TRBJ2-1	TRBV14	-	TGTGCCAGCAGCGAAAAGGGGTCTCTCGTCTCCTACAATGAGCAGTTCTTC	CASSEKGSLVSYNEQFF
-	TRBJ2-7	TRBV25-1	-	TGTGCCAGCAGTGCAAGGAGCTACGAGCAGTACTTC	CASSARSYEQYF
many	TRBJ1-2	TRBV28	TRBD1	TGTGCCAGCAGTTCCCATACTACCGGGACAGGGGAACCCTACACCTTC	CASSSHTTGTGEPYTF
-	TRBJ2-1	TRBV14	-	TGTGCCAGCAGCCAAGCGGGAGTTCCTCGCAATGAGCAGTTCTTC	CASSQAGVPRNEQFF
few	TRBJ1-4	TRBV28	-	TGTGCCAGCAGTTTAGCTGGGGCGTCACCAACAACTAATGAAAAACTGTTTTTT	CASSLAGASPTTNEKLFF
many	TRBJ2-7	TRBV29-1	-	TGCAGCGTCCAACCGGGACCGGGAGAATGGTCCTACGAGCAGTACTTC	CSVQPGPGEWSYEQYF
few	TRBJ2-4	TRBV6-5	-	TGTGCCAGCAGCCCTACAGGGCCCAAAAACATTCAGTACTTC	CASSPTGPKNIQYF
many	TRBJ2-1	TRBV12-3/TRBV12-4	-	TGTGCCAGCAGTCTCAGACTCGGCCAGTTCTTC	CASSLRLGQFF
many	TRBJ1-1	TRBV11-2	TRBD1	TGTGCCAGCAGCCCTCGCTGGGGACAGAACCGGAACACTGAAGCTTTCTTT	CASSPRWGQNRNTEAFF
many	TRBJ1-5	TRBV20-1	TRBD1	TGCAGTGCCGCCATGGGACAGGGGGCTCGTAGCAATCAGCCCCAGCATTTT	CSAAMGQGARSNQPQHF
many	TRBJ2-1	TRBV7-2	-	TGTGCCAGCAGCAATGTCGGGCTAGCGATCTACAATGAGCAGTTCTTC	CASSNVGLAIYNEQFF
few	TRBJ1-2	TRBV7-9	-	TGTGCCAGCAGCTATACAGAGAGGAGCTACACCTTC	CASSYTERSYTF
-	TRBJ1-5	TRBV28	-	TGTGCCAGCAGTTTAGCCGCGGCCTCCGATCAGCCCCAGCATTTT	CASSLAAASDQPQHF
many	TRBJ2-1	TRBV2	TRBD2	TGTGCCAGCAGTGATCTGCTAGCGGGAGTTGTAAGTGAGCAGTTCTTC	CASSDLLAGVVSEQFF
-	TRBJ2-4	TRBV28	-	TGTGCCAGCAGTATACTAGCACCGAAAAACATTCAGTACTTC	CASSILAPKNIQYF
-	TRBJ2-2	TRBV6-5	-	TGTGCCAGCAGTCCCTGGGACGGAAACACCGGGGAGCTGTTTTTT	CASSPWDGNTGELFF
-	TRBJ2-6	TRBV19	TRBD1	TGTGCCAGTAGTATAAAGGGGTGGGGACAGGGTTACTCTGGGGCCAACGTCCTGACTTTC	CASSIKGWGQGYSGANVLTF
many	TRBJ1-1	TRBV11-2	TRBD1	TGTGCCAGCAGCCCGGGGACAGGGGGTGGCTTATTCACTGAAGCTTTCTTT	CASSPGTGGGLFTEAFF
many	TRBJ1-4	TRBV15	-	TGTGCCACCAGCAGAGATCGGCGGGCTCCTAATGAAAAACTGTTTTTT	CATSRDRRAPNEKLFF
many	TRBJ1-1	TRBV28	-	TGTGCCAGCCTCCTGGGGTCTGAAGCTTTCTTT	CASLLGSEAFF
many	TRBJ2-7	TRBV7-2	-	TGTGCCAGCAGCTTAGGTCCAGGGAACAACTACGAGCAGTACTTC	CASSLGPGNNYEQYF
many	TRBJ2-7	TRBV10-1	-	TGCGCCAGCAGTGAGTCTGACAGGGCGGGGGAGCAGTACTTC	CASSESDRAGEQYF
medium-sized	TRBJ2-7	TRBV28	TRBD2	TGTGCCAGCAGTACCTCGACTAGCGGGAGGGCCTACGAGCAGTACTTC	CASSTSTSGRAYEQYF
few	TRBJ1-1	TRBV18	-	TGTGCCAGCTCACCACGAGGGGAATCTGAAGCTTTCTTT	CASSPRGESEAFF
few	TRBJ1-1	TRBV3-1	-	TGTGCCAGCAGCCAACCGGGAGCATACACTGAAGCTTTCTTT	CASSQPGAYTEAFF
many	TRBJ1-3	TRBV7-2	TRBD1	TGTGCCAGCAGCTCGGACAGGGGCTCTGGAAACACCATATATTTT	CASSSDRGSGNTIYF
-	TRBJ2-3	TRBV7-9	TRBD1	TGTGCCACCCCGGGACAGGAATCACCAAGCACAGATACGCAGTATTTT	CATPGQESPSTDTQYF
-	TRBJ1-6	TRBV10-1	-	TGCGCCAGCAGTACCGGAGGAAGATCACCCCTCCACTTT	CASSTGGRSPLHF
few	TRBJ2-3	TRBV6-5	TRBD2	TGTGCCAGCAGTCCGCTAGCGGGAGTAGGAGATACGCAGTATTTT	CASSPLAGVGDTQYF
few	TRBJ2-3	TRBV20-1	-	TGCAGTGCTAGAGAGGGGAGGATGGGGCCAGATACGCAGTATTTT	CSAREGRMGPDTQYF
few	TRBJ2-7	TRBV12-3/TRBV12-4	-	TGTGCCAGCAGTTTTGGGAGGAGATCCGACGAGCAGTACTTC	CASSFGRRSDEQYF
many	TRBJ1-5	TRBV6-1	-	TGTGCCAGCAGTGTTGATAGCAATCAGCCCCAGCATTTT	CASSVDSNQPQHF
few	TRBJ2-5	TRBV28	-	TGTGCCAGCAGTTTGAGCAGGGCGGGACCGGGGACCCAGTACTTC	CASSLSRAGPGTQYF